This T cell receptor (beta chain) was sequenced for a study of cytomegalovirus exposure and HLA in healthy donors (dated by TCRdb to about 2017). Some background on the complete study: An earlier analysis of about 560 of the donors reported over 250 Gb of sequence data and 100 million to 120 million unique TCR beta sequences obtained from about 180 million T cells. Roughly 300 gigabases of sequencing data and tens of millions of unique TCR sequences were included in an early release covering around 600 HLA-typed donors. A later genetic analysis took genome-wide SNP genotypes for about three fifths of the roughly 670 donors and used that subset as a discovery cohort. Of the 300 to 500 genotyped donors, 80% to 90% were placed in the genetic ancestry cluster associated with self-reported Caucasian donors. In a later analysis, previously published TCR beta repertoires from 666 donors were re-analyzed and high-resolution HLA genotyping was added so that TCR occurrence patterns could be studied. Donor age, sex, ethnicity and CMV serostatus were compiled together with the repertoire data. High-throughput TCR immunosequencing, statistical association of individual TCRs with disease status, and machine learning were combined to predict cytomegalovirus infection status. All discovery cohort repertoires had been generated using a single sequencing platform. Among around 400 genotyped donors of the cohort, an average of approximately 240,000 unique TCR beta nucleotide sequences was sequenced per donor, of which approximately 19% were non-productive. The number of donors typed differed by locus, with 629-630 for A, B, C, DRB1 and DQB1, more than 500 for DQA1, approximately 570 for DPA1, and approximately 470 for DPB1. Using immunosequencing, the study profiled T cell repertoires from fewer than 700 subjects and related those repertoires to cytomegalovirus serostatus. HLA typing included class I and class II loci at four-digit resolution. About five DR-DQ haplotypes were treated as single units for association and clustering because of strong linkage in the cohort. The study aimed to test whether cataloging public T cell receptors could reveal signatures of past pathogen exposure. In an earlier analysis of roughly 540 of the donors, high-throughput TCR beta sequencing was used to judge whether each TCR beta V gene segment behaved as functional or pseudogenic. In addition to the first cohort of approximately 670 subjects, a separate validation cohort of around 110 different subjects was used. The later analysis used no new phenotypic data to find candidate immune exposures, relying instead on TCR beta sequences and their occurrence across donors. Paper-wide results and their limitations: Broadly in line with IMGT annotations, most TCR beta V segments showed up in productive rearrangements about 87% or about 30% of the time in an earlier analysis of some 590 of the donors. A cluster of highly shared sequence variants was judged likely to be a technical artifact of the sequencing pipeline. A later analysis found that HLA-associated TCR beta chains were more clonally expanded and had lower generation probabilities than equally common non-associated chains. Presence/absence analyses assumed roughly uniform sequencing depth across donors, an assumption that may not hold. Some IMGT-functional V segments, including TRBV6-2 and TRBV6-3, could not be distinguished by the 87-base-pair reads and were therefore excluded. In a later genetic analysis, fewer N-insertions in productive TCRs were reported among donors in an Asian-associated ancestry cluster than the roughly 640-donor mean. Correlated functional status among segregating V segments might reflect linkage disequilibrium, but an unknown experimental factor could not be ruled out. Only TCR beta chains were sequenced in this cohort, and the absence of alpha or paired-chain data limited detectable features. For the cohort, immune exposure information was limited to CMV serostatus. Strong co-occurrence of HLA alleles, especially DR and DQ, made assigning TCR associations to individual alleles difficult. An association between a missense DCLRE1C variant and V-gene and J-gene trimming of TCR beta chains was found in a later genetic analysis and replicated in an independent cohort. Because HLA typing was unavailable for some donors at each locus, only the typed subset was used in association tests. A few of the identified cytomegalovirus-associated TCR beta chains were confirmed in vitro to be specific for cytomegalovirus antigens. While some public TCRs were present in many individuals, most TCR sequences turned up only very rarely across donors. The authors suggested that the approach could potentially be extended to other disease states and immunological phenotypes. According to a later analysis, most CMV-associated TCR beta chains appeared to be HLA-restricted, and the HLA associations seemed to be driven largely by CMV exposure. Roughly 17 rarely observed V segments, including chromosome 9 orphons, were excluded from the earlier analysis of some 590 of the donors because counts were too low. The study gave a list of 150 to 200 TCR beta chains associated with cytomegalovirus. A later analysis associated 16,951 TCR beta sequences with specific HLA alleles at a false discovery rate of 0.05. In both the original and validation cohorts, the classifier was reported to diagnose cytomegalovirus status with high specificity and sensitivity. A further reported finding was that TCR beta sequences accurately predicted the HLA-A and HLA-B alleles for most subjects in the first cohort. According to a later analysis, TCR association rates differed among HLA loci, with DRB1 alleles showing the most associated TCRs and HLA-C alleles showing the fewest. According to a later analysis, parvovirus B19, influenza, CMV and Epstein-Barr virus appeared linked to several top co-occurrence clusters.

In total, more than 500 healthy bone marrow donors made up the cohort. All cohort members were sampled while nominally healthy, although unrecorded immune exposures were likely present. The donor tested CMV seronegative and was one of the 352 seronegative cohort members. A peripheral blood sample was collected from each donor, and TCR beta sequencing was performed on peripheral blood mononuclear cells. Genomic DNA was extracted from the blood cell samples with the Qiagen DNeasy Blood Extraction Kit. At the junction V is shortened by 3 bases and J by 5 bases; bases outside the gene matches: 7. The germline V gene supplies CDR1 LGHNA and CDR2 YSLEER. The CDR3 sequence holds 16 residues, the cysteine and phenylalanine included. Of all the DNA, just the CDR3 is kept, 48 bases in frame from base 1. Concerning this clone: Its antigen is not yet known. Base qualities were left out, and no much larger clone turns up one base away.

Libraries came from the immunoSEQ multiplex PCR assay. For the multiplex PCR, a mixture combining 60 forward primers for TCR Vbeta segments and 13 reverse primers for TCR Jbeta segments was used. The CDR3 region of rearranged TCR beta genes was amplified from genomic DNA with a multiplex PCR assay. On the Illumina HiSeq System, the amplified TCR beta libraries were sequenced as 87-base-pair reads. Per the original workflow: In a later analysis, tens of millions of unique TCR beta chains were counted across the 650 to 750 repertoires, and roughly 11 million of these chains were shared by at least two donors. Raw reads were error-corrected and collapsed into unique sequences by a nearest-neighbor algorithm in which closely related sequences were merged to remove PCR and sequencing errors. Alignment of CDR3 sequences to IMGT reference sequences was used to assign V, D and J gene segments. For a sequence to be retained, at least a six-nucleotide match to both a V gene segment and a J gene segment was required. Rearrangements were classified as productive when the CDR3 lacked stop codons and remained in frame with V and J, and all other rearrangements were classified as non-productive. CDR3 was defined by IMGT convention, running from the second conserved V-encoded cysteine to the conserved J-encoded phenylalanine. The earlier analysis of 587 of the donors excluded sequences that lacked an unambiguous match to a single V gene segment. An earlier analysis of approximately 590 of the donors called V segments functional above 56.7% productive rearrangements and segregating when the between-donor standard deviation exceeded 5%. A statistical classification framework was built to diagnose cytomegalovirus status from the catalog of TCR beta chain sequences. V and J gene assignment, in a later analysis, came from comparing TCR nucleotide sequences with IMGT/GENE-DB human TR gene sequences. A later analysis assigned CDR3 sequences and most-parsimonious VDJ recombination scenarios with the TCRdist pipeline. A later analysis defined each TCR beta chain by its CDR3 amino acid sequence plus V-gene family, and excluded reads lacking a unique V-gene family. To address suspected cross-contamination and a sequencing artifact, a later analysis removed 450 to 700 highly shared, low-generation-probability nucleotide sequences. A later analysis calculated a clonal expansion index for each public chain from normalized within-repertoire ranks of inferred template counts. In a later analysis, generation probabilities were computed with a VDJ recombination model fitted to out-of-frame rearrangements, and the resulting probabilities were checked against IGoR. In a later analysis, TCR-TCR, TCR-HLA and TCR-CMV co-occurrence was scored with hypergeometric tests, and a repertoire-size bias correction was applied to TCR pairs. A later analysis estimated false discovery rates by permuting HLA or CMV assignments 20 times. A later analysis grouped co-occurring TCRs with DBSCAN, adding TCRdist sequence similarity when clustering within HLA-allele-positive subsets. For co-occurrence clustering, repertoires with fewer than 30,000 or more than 120,000 public chains were excluded, along with roughly 5 repertoires with anomalous nucleotide sharing. TCRdb retrieved this table from immuneACCESS and kept in-frame rearrangements only. Not all clones are present; in checked studies, unresolved V genes account for under half, and no reason is known for the remainder. V and J calls and clone size are copied from that table; D and trimming were computed from the DNA. This sample gives about 110,000 clones in total; approximately 71% of them show up just once. The top ten hold about 8.4% of the sample.

The chain links TRBV4-3 with TRBJ1-4; 9 bases in the junction line up with TRBD1. The TCR originated in a man aged 40-49 years in good health and CMV-seronegative. The sequencing sample was made of PBMCs. The CDR3 protein is CASSQGTGMGNEKLFF. Here is the DNA: TGCGCCAGCAGCCAGGGGACAGGGATGGGGAATGAAAAACTGTTTTTT.